This T cell receptor beta chain emerged from a study of Tregs in tolerant kidney transplant recipients. Germline CDR1 reads LNHNV; CDR2 reads YYDKDF (reference sequence). The CDR3 length is 15 residues. V gave up 3 bases and J gave up 0 bases, with 11 bases separating them. Only in-frame clones appear in the TCRdb table, and some are missing; sequencing was by immunoSEQ multiplex PCR. The sample includes roughly 54,000 clones, roughly nine tenths seen only once; the top ten take less than 20%. Recipients received nonmyeloablative bone marrow transplants from related graft donors, with transient mixed chimerism. CD4+CD25+CD127- Tregs, CD4+CD25- non-Tregs, CD4 and CD8 cells were sorted.

This chain connects TRBV15 to TRBJ1-2; TRBD1 might be the D (5 bases). This clonotype was obtained from a human patient who received a combined kidney and bone marrow transplant. Some T cells may be supplied by the graft donor. The input for sequencing was CD8+ T cells from blood (PBMCs), taken 12 months after the transplant. The CDR3 sequence is CATSRPGGANYGYTF. The CDR3 bases are TGTGCCACCAGCAGGCCGGGGGGGGCTAACTATGGCTACACCTTC. Full variable domain (remainder filled in from reference TRBV15 and TRBJ1-2): DAMVIQNPRYQVTQFGKPVTLSCSQTLNHNVMYWYQQKSSQAPKLLFHYYDKDFNNEADTPDNFQSRRPNTSFCFLDIRSPGLGDTAMYLCATSRPGGANYGYTFGSGTRLTVV.